Listed below are T cell receptor beta chains from one sample, sequenced in a study of CD8 T cells in ankylosing spondylitis. TCRdb reanalysed the 5' RACE reads using MiXCR and keeps one entry per CDR3 protein. This sample has 200,000 to 250,000 distinct CDR3 sequences, with over 9.5% found just once. The sequenced sample consisted of blood, either unsorted or a sorted T cell fraction (not recorded which). The receptors stem from a male donor with ankylosing spondylitis or in good health (not recorded which). The CDR3 runs from the conserved cysteine through the conserved F or W. The order of the fields is V gene, D gene, clone size, J gene, CDR3 protein, CDR3 DNA. The D gene is left open where the match is weak. Where a row states a size, it is once, few, many or the class of an expanded clone; other rows omit it.

v_gene: TRBV5-1; d_gene: .; abundance: many; j_gene: TRBJ2-1; CDR3aa: CASKDHNEQFF; CDR3nt: TGCGCCAGCAAGGACCACAATGAGCAGTTCTTC
v_gene: TRBV5-1; d_gene: .; abundance: many; j_gene: TRBJ1-5; CDR3aa: CASRLDSINQPQHF; CDR3nt: TGCGCCAGCAGACTCGACAGCATCAATCAGCCCCAGCATTTT
v_gene: TRBV7-2; d_gene: .; abundance: .; j_gene: TRBJ1-2; CDR3aa: CASSLAPAGTATYGYTF; CDR3nt: TGTGCCAGCAGCTTAGCCCCTGCCGGGACGGCAACCTATGGCTACACCTTC
v_gene: TRBV5-1; d_gene: .; abundance: many; j_gene: TRBJ2-4; CDR3aa: CACVVRGFLAKNIQYF; CDR3nt: TGCGCCTGCGTCGTCAGGGGCTTCTTAGCCAAAAACATTCAGTACTTC
v_gene: TRBV24-1; d_gene: .; abundance: .; j_gene: TRBJ2-3; CDR3aa: CATSDPHRVGTDTQYF; CDR3nt: TGTGCCACCAGTGATCCCCACAGGGTTGGGACAGATACGCAGTATTTT
v_gene: TRBV24-1; d_gene: .; abundance: many; j_gene: TRBJ2-4; CDR3aa: CAGTGVGAKNIQYF; CDR3nt: TGTGCCGGAACGGGGGTTGGAGCCAAAAACATTCAGTACTTC
v_gene: TRBV29-1; d_gene: .; abundance: few; j_gene: TRBJ2-7; CDR3aa: CSVGRALGAYEQYF; CDR3nt: TGCAGCGTTGGCCGGGCCCTCGGAGCCTACGAGCAGTACTTC
v_gene: TRBV10-3; d_gene: TRBD1; abundance: many; j_gene: TRBJ1-1; CDR3aa: CAISESIAQGAAFF; CDR3nt: TGTGCCATCAGTGAGTCCATTGCACAGGGGGCGGCTTTCTTT
v_gene: TRBV7-3; d_gene: .; abundance: .; j_gene: TRBJ2-3; CDR3aa: CASSPAARGDTQYF; CDR3nt: TGTGCCAGCAGCCCTGCGGCCCGGGGAGATACGCAGTATTTT
v_gene: TRBV19; d_gene: .; abundance: .; j_gene: TRBJ1-5; CDR3aa: CASSIQAGSQPQHF; CDR3nt: TGTGCCAGTAGTATACAGGCGGGAAGCCAGCCCCAGCATTTT
v_gene: TRBV3-1; d_gene: TRBD2; abundance: many; j_gene: TRBJ2-1; CDR3aa: CASSQDSSGGNEQFF; CDR3nt: TGTGCCAGCAGCCAAGATTCTAGCGGGGGAAATGAGCAGTTCTTC
v_gene: TRBV7-2; d_gene: TRBD1; abundance: few; j_gene: TRBJ1-2; CDR3aa: CASSPSTGEGYTF; CDR3nt: TGTGCCAGCAGCCCGTCGACAGGGGAAGGCTACACCTTC
v_gene: TRBV29-1; d_gene: TRBD1; abundance: .; j_gene: TRBJ1-2; CDR3aa: CSVTLTGADGYTF; CDR3nt: TGCAGCGTTACTCTTACAGGGGCGGATGGCTACACCTTC
v_gene: TRBV5-1; d_gene: .; abundance: many; j_gene: TRBJ1-3; CDR3aa: CASSSSGDWGNTIYF; CDR3nt: TGCGCCAGCAGCTCTTCAGGGGATTGGGGAAACACCATATATTTT
v_gene: TRBV6-5; d_gene: .; abundance: .; j_gene: TRBJ2-6; CDR3aa: CASSYTDQKGVTGANVLTF; CDR3nt: TGTGCCAGCAGTTACACAGACCAAAAGGGGGTAACTGGGGCCAACGTCCTGACTTTC
v_gene: TRBV20-1; d_gene: .; abundance: few; j_gene: TRBJ1-4; CDR3aa: CSARPAGFPEKLFF; CDR3nt: TGCAGTGCTAGACCAGCAGGATTCCCTGAAAAACTGTTTTTT
v_gene: TRBV28; d_gene: TRBD1; abundance: many; j_gene: TRBJ2-1; CDR3aa: CASKPGTGFFNEQFF; CDR3nt: TGTGCCAGCAAACCCGGGACAGGGTTTTTCAATGAGCAGTTCTTC
v_gene: TRBV29-1; d_gene: .; abundance: .; j_gene: TRBJ2-6; CDR3aa: CSVEIRSISGANVLTF; CDR3nt: TGCAGCGTTGAAATACGATCTATCTCTGGGGCCAACGTCCTGACTTTC
v_gene: TRBV7-3; d_gene: .; abundance: many; j_gene: TRBJ2-7; CDR3aa: CASSLNGGPLSEQYF; CDR3nt: TGTGCCAGCAGCTTAAACGGGGGACCCCTCTCCGAGCAGTACTTC
v_gene: TRBV7-6; d_gene: .; abundance: many; j_gene: TRBJ2-3; CDR3aa: CASSQLSIGTDTQYF; CDR3nt: TGTGCCAGCAGCCAACTATCTATCGGCACAGATACGCAGTATTTT
v_gene: TRBV10-3; d_gene: .; abundance: many; j_gene: TRBJ2-7; CDR3aa: CAIRDHQGIEQYF; CDR3nt: TGTGCCATCAGAGACCATCAGGGGATCGAGCAGTACTTC
v_gene: TRBV7-9; d_gene: TRBD1; abundance: .; j_gene: TRBJ1-4; CDR3aa: CASSSLGGTGREKLFF; CDR3nt: TGTGCCAGCAGCTCCTTAGGGGGGACAGGGCGAGAAAAACTGTTTTTT
v_gene: TRBV7-2; d_gene: TRBD1; abundance: few; j_gene: TRBJ2-1; CDR3aa: CASSSDRGREQFF; CDR3nt: TGTGCCAGCAGCTCGGACAGGGGGCGAGAGCAGTTCTTC
v_gene: TRBV24-1; d_gene: TRBD2; abundance: many; j_gene: TRBJ2-3; CDR3aa: CATSDSRTSTDTQYF; CDR3nt: TGTGCCACCAGTGATTCAAGGACTAGTACGGATACGCAGTATTTT
v_gene: TRBV24-1; d_gene: TRBD2; abundance: many; j_gene: TRBJ2-1; CDR3aa: CATSKTSGGTGEQFF; CDR3nt: TGTGCCACCAGTAAAACTAGCGGGGGGACAGGCGAGCAGTTCTTC
v_gene: TRBV18; d_gene: .; abundance: .; j_gene: TRBJ1-4; CDR3aa: CASSPPNQEELFF; CDR3nt: TGTGCCAGCTCACCACCGAACCAGGAGGAACTGTTTTTT
v_gene: TRBV7-2; d_gene: TRBD2; abundance: many; j_gene: TRBJ2-7; CDR3aa: CASSFGSGGSSYEQYF; CDR3nt: TGTGCCAGCAGCTTTGGAAGCGGGGGAAGCTCCTACGAGCAGTACTTC
v_gene: TRBV7-6; d_gene: .; abundance: .; j_gene: TRBJ2-5; CDR3aa: CASSILKQETQYF; CDR3nt: TGTGCCAGCAGCATCCTAAAACAAGAGACCCAGTACTTC
v_gene: TRBV11-1; d_gene: TRBD1; abundance: many; j_gene: TRBJ2-2; CDR3aa: CASSDPTGATNTGELFF; CDR3nt: TGTGCCAGCAGCGACCCCACAGGGGCGACGAACACCGGGGAGCTGTTTTTT
v_gene: TRBV12-3/TRBV12-4; d_gene: TRBD1; abundance: many; j_gene: TRBJ1-1; CDR3aa: CASSSGQMNTEAFF; CDR3nt: TGCGCCAGCAGCTCGGGACAGATGAACACTGAAGCTTTCTTT
v_gene: TRBV7-9; d_gene: .; abundance: many; j_gene: TRBJ1-3; CDR3aa: CASSPRAEAGNTIYF; CDR3nt: TGTGCCAGCAGCCCTAGGGCGGAAGCTGGAAACACCATATATTTT
v_gene: TRBV20-1; d_gene: TRBD1; abundance: .; j_gene: TRBJ1-5; CDR3aa: CSAASGTANQPQHF; CDR3nt: TGCAGTGCTGCGTCCGGGACAGCAAATCAGCCCCAGCATTTT
v_gene: TRBV7-2; d_gene: TRBD2; abundance: .; j_gene: TRBJ2-7; CDR3aa: CASSLRRGRGDSSYEQYF; CDR3nt: TGTGCCAGCAGCTTACGCCGGGGGCGGGGGGATAGCTCCTACGAGCAGTACTTC
v_gene: TRBV12-3/TRBV12-4; d_gene: TRBD2; abundance: .; j_gene: TRBJ2-3; CDR3aa: CASSWEIGGTQYF; CDR3nt: TGTGCCAGCAGTTGGGAGATCGGGGGGACGCAGTATTTT
v_gene: TRBV20-1; d_gene: .; abundance: many; j_gene: TRBJ1-2; CDR3aa: CSARAGGQGHGYTF; CDR3nt: TGCAGTGCTAGAGCCGGGGGGCAGGGTCATGGCTACACCTTC
v_gene: TRBV30; d_gene: .; abundance: many; j_gene: TRBJ2-7; CDR3aa: CAWSPPRDMAIGYF; CDR3nt: TGTGCCTGGAGTCCCCCCCGGGACATGGCTATCGGGTACTTC
v_gene: TRBV15; d_gene: TRBD1; abundance: many; j_gene: TRBJ2-2; CDR3aa: CATSTDRGTNTGELFF; CDR3nt: TGTGCCACCAGCACGGACAGGGGCACAAACACCGGGGAGCTGTTTTTT
v_gene: TRBV28; d_gene: TRBD1; abundance: many; j_gene: TRBJ2-1; CDR3aa: CASSLLGQGVMGEQFF; CDR3nt: TGTGCCAGCAGTTTATTGGGACAGGGTGTCATGGGTGAGCAGTTCTTC
v_gene: TRBV5-1; d_gene: TRBD1; abundance: .; j_gene: TRBJ1-2; CDR3aa: CASSPKPGQEFFNYGYTF; CDR3nt: TGCGCCAGCAGCCCAAAGCCGGGACAGGAATTCTTTAACTATGGCTACACCTTC
v_gene: TRBV11-2; d_gene: TRBD2; abundance: .; j_gene: TRBJ2-5; CDR3aa: CASSLVRGTSGGQETQYF; CDR3nt: TGTGCCAGCAGCTTAGTTCGCGGGACTAGCGGGGGTCAAGAGACCCAGTACTTC
v_gene: TRBV29-1; d_gene: .; abundance: many; j_gene: TRBJ2-5; CDR3aa: CSVDSHLRRGETQYF; CDR3nt: TGCAGCGTTGATTCCCATCTCAGGAGAGGAGAGACCCAGTACTTC
v_gene: TRBV19; d_gene: .; abundance: few; j_gene: TRBJ2-1; CDR3aa: CASSPRGAGTNEQFF; CDR3nt: TGTGCCAGTAGTCCTCGAGGGGCGGGGACCAATGAGCAGTTCTTC
v_gene: TRBV28; d_gene: .; abundance: many; j_gene: TRBJ1-1; CDR3aa: CASSYQGNTEAFF; CDR3nt: TGTGCCAGCAGTTACCAGGGCAACACTGAAGCTTTCTTT
v_gene: TRBV4-2; d_gene: TRBD2; abundance: few; j_gene: TRBJ2-5; CDR3aa: CASSQVRYLAGTQETQYF; CDR3nt: TGTGCCAGCAGCCAAGTCCGATACCTAGCGGGGACACAAGAGACCCAGTACTTC
v_gene: TRBV7-8; d_gene: .; abundance: few; j_gene: TRBJ2-4; CDR3aa: CASSYGDLNIQYF; CDR3nt: TGTGCCAGCAGCTACGGCGACCTAAACATTCAGTACTTC
v_gene: TRBV11-1; d_gene: .; abundance: many; j_gene: TRBJ2-3; CDR3aa: CASSRREIPDTQYF; CDR3nt: TGTGCCAGCAGCCGACGGGAAATCCCAGATACGCAGTATTTT
v_gene: TRBV7-8; d_gene: .; abundance: many; j_gene: TRBJ2-2; CDR3aa: CASSLGGLPGELFF; CDR3nt: TGTGCCAGCAGCTTAGGAGGACTGCCCGGGGAGCTGTTTTTT
v_gene: TRBV28; d_gene: .; abundance: many; j_gene: TRBJ2-4; CDR3aa: CASSPPGQIAKNIQYF; CDR3nt: TGTGCCAGCAGTCCCCCGGGGCAAATAGCCAAAAACATTCAGTACTTC
v_gene: TRBV7-9; d_gene: .; abundance: few; j_gene: TRBJ2-1; CDR3aa: CASSPGGYEGRGNEQFF; CDR3nt: TGTGCCAGCAGCCCTGGGGGTTACGAAGGCCGGGGTAATGAGCAGTTCTTC
v_gene: TRBV10-3; d_gene: .; abundance: many; j_gene: TRBJ2-5; CDR3aa: CAISPGGANQETQYF; CDR3nt: TGTGCCATCAGCCCCGGGGGAGCGAATCAAGAGACCCAGTACTTC
v_gene: TRBV7-6; d_gene: .; abundance: many; j_gene: TRBJ2-1; CDR3aa: CASSFVGRGYNEQFF; CDR3nt: TGTGCCAGCAGCTTTGTGGGGCGGGGATACAATGAGCAGTTCTTC
v_gene: TRBV7-9; d_gene: TRBD1; abundance: .; j_gene: TRBJ1-1; CDR3aa: CASSLPGQGRSGAFF; CDR3nt: TGTGCCAGCAGCCTACCCGGACAGGGTCGTTCCGGAGCTTTCTTT
v_gene: TRBV5-5; d_gene: .; abundance: .; j_gene: TRBJ1-4; CDR3aa: CASSLAGPEKLFF; CDR3nt: TGTGCCAGCAGCTTGGCAGGCCCTGAGAAACTGTTTTTT
v_gene: TRBV3-1; d_gene: .; abundance: many; j_gene: TRBJ2-3; CDR3aa: CASSPLGTDTQYF; CDR3nt: TGTGCCAGCAGCCCCTTAGGGACAGATACGCAGTATTTT